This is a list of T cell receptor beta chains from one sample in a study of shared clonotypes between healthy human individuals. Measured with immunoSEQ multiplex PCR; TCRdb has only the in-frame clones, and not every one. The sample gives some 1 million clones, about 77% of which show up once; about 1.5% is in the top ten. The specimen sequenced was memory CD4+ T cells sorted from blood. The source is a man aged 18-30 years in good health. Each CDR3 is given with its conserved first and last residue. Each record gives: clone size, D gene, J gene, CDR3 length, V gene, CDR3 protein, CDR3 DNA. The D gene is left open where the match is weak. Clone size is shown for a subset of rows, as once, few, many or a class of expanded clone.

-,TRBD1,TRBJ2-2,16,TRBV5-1,CASSLAGQRNTGELFF,TGCGCCAGCAGCTTGGCGGGACAGAGAAACACCGGGGAGCTGTTTTTT
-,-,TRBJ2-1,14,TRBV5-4,CASSLWGRYNEQFF,TGTGCCAGCAGCTTGTGGGGGAGATACAATGAGCAGTTCTTC
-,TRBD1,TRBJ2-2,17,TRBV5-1,CASSSDGTAKTSGELFF,TGCGCCAGCAGCTCGGACGGGACAGCGAAGACCTCCGGGGAGCTGTTTTTT
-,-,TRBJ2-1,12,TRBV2,CASKFGGGMEFF,TGTGCCAGCAAATTTGGGGGGGGCATGGAGTTCTTC
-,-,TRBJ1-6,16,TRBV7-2,CASSLFLSSYNSPLHF,TGTGCCAGCAGCTTATTCCTCAGCTCCTATAATTCACCCCTCCACTTT
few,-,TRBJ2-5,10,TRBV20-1,CSASRGGQYF,TGCAGTGCATCTCGGGGCGGCCAGTACTTC
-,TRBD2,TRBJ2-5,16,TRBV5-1,CASSLVRDYSGETQYF,TGCGCCAGCAGCTTGGTCCGGGACTACTCCGGGGAGACCCAGTACTTC
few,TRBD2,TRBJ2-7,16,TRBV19,CASICGGRLHFYEQYF,TGTGCCAGTATCTGCGGGGGGAGACTCCACTTCTACGAGCAGTACTTC
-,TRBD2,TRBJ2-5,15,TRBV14,CASSQFGLAGETQYF,TGTGCCAGCAGCCAATTCGGACTAGCCGGGGAGACCCAGTACTTC
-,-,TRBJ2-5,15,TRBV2,CASTPRGILKETQYF,TGTGCCAGCACCCCTCGGGGAATCCTAAAAGAGACCCAGTACTTC
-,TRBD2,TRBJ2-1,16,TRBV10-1,CASSAIAGFSHNEQFF,TGCGCCAGCAGTGCCATAGCGGGGTTCTCCCACAATGAGCAGTTCTTC
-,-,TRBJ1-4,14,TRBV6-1,CASSPGAKYEKLFF,TGTGCCAGCAGCCCAGGGGCAAAGTATGAAAAACTGTTTTTT
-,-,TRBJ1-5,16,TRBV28,CASSPLRGGGNQPQHF,TGTGCCAGCAGCCCCTTGCGGGGCGGAGGGAATCAGCCCCAGCATTTT
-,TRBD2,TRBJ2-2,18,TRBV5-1,CASSKTSGGPEGGGELFF,TGCGCCAGCAGCAAGACTAGCGGGGGACCCGAGGGAGGCGGGGAGCTGTTTTTT
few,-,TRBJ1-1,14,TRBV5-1,CASSFDGQGLVAFF,TGCGCCAGCAGCTTTGATGGTCAGGGCCTTGTTGCTTTCTTT
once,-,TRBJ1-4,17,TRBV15,CATSRDRRVATNEKLFF,TGTGCCACCAGCAGAGATAGAAGGGTTGCAACTAATGAAAAACTGTTTTTT
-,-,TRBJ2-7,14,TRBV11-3,CASSLGGTAYEQYF,TGTGCCAGCAGCTTAGGCGGGACCGCCTACGAGCAGTACTTC
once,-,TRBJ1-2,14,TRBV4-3,CASSQDWQYYGYTF,TGCGCCAGCAGCCAAGATTGGCAGTACTATGGCTACACCTTC
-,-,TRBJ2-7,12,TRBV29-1,CSVIRGPREQYF,TGCAGCGTGATTAGGGGTCCACGGGAGCAGTACTTC
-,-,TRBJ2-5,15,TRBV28,CASSLGAGPQETQYF,TGTGCCAGCAGTTTGGGGGCCGGGCCCCAAGAGACCCAGTACTTC
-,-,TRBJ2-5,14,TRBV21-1,CASSKAGVGETQYF,TGTGCCAGCAGCAAAGCGGGAGTTGGTGAGACCCAGTACTTC
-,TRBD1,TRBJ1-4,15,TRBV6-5,CASSRFRGRGEKLFF,TGTGCCAGCAGCAGGTTCAGGGGGCGCGGTGAAAAACTGTTTTTT
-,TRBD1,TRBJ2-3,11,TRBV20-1,CSADRADTQYF,TGCAGTGCTGACAGGGCGGATACGCAGTATTTT
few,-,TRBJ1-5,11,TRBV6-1,CASSGNQPQHF,TGTGCCAGCAGTGGAAATCAGCCCCAGCATTTT
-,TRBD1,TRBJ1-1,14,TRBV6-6,CASSDRVLNTEAFF,TGTGCCAGCAGCGACAGGGTACTGAACACTGAAGCTTTCTTT
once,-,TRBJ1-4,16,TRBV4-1,CASSQDTTNLALKLFF,TGCGCCAGCAGCCAAGATACGACAAATCTAGCCCTAAAACTGTTTTTT
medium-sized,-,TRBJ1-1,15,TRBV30,CAWSVLSGMNTEAFF,TGTGCCTGGAGTGTATTGTCAGGGATGAACACTGAAGCTTTCTTT
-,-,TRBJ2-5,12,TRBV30,CAWSAQGATQYF,TGTGCCTGGAGTGCACAGGGCGCGACCCAGTACTTC
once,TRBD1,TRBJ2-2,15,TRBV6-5,CASRRRDRGTGELFF,TGTGCCAGCAGACGCCGGGACAGGGGTACCGGGGAGCTGTTTTTT
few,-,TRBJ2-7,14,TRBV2,CASSETRSSYEQYF,TGTGCCAGCAGTGAAACCAGGAGCTCCTACGAGCAGTACTTC
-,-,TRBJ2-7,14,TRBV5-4,CASSLSRDKGEQYF,TGTGCCAGCAGCCTGAGCAGGGACAAGGGCGAGCAGTACTTC
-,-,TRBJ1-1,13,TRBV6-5,CAISETGMAEAFF,TGTGCCATCAGCGAAACAGGGATGGCTGAAGCTTTCTTT
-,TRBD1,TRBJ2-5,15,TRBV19,CASSIGGTGQETQYF,TGTGCCAGTAGTATAGGTGGGACAGGCCAAGAGACCCAGTACTTC
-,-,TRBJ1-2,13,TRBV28,CASSLGFEGGYTF,TGTGCCAGCAGTTTAGGGTTCGAGGGGGGCTACACCTTC
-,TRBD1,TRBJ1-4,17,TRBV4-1,CASSQDPGWGQGGKLFF,TGCGCCAGCAGCCAAGATCCGGGCTGGGGGCAGGGGGGTAAACTGTTTTTT
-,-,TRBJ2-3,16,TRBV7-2,CASSLDPAGRADTQYF,TGTGCCAGCAGCTTAGATCCGGCAGGGCGAGCAGATACGCAGTATTTT
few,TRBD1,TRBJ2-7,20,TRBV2,CASTDMAGQVGERSSYEQYF,TGTGCCAGCACCGATATGGCGGGACAGGTGGGAGAAAGGAGCTCCTACGAGCAGTACTTC
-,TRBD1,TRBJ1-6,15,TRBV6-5,CASSETGTGDSSLHF,TGTGCCAGCAGCGAGACCGGGACAGGGGATTCCTCTCTCCACTTT
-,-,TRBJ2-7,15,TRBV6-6,CASSSGSLSSYEQYF,TGTGCCAGCAGCTCAGGGTCCTTGAGCTCCTACGAGCAGTACTTC
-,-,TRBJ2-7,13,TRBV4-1,CASSGVGSYEQYF,TGCGCCAGCAGCGGTGTAGGGTCCTACGAGCAGTACTTC
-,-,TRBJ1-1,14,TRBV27,CASSPPRRNTEAFF,TGTGCCAGCAGTCCACCCCGGAGGAACACTGAAGCTTTCTTT
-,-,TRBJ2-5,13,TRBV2,CASLPGVRETQYF,TGTGCCAGCCTTCCCGGTGTCCGAGAGACCCAGTACTTC
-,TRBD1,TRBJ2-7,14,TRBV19,CASSISRGPYEQYF,TGTGCCAGTAGTATATCGAGGGGGCCCTACGAGCAGTACTTC
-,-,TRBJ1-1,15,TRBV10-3,CATGPRPVMNTEAFF,TGTGCCACCGGTCCCAGGCCTGTTATGAACACTGAAGCTTTCTTT
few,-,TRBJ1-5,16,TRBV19,CASSRQGTPSNQPQHF,TGTGCCAGTAGTAGGCAGGGGACGCCAAGCAATCAGCCCCAGCATTTT
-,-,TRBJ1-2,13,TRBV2,CASIQEQLYGYTF,TGTGCCAGCATTCAAGAACAATTATATGGCTACACCTTC
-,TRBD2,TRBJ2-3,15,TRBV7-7,CASSASSGGADTQYF,TGTGCTAGCAGCGCTTCTAGCGGGGGGGCAGATACGCAGTATTTT
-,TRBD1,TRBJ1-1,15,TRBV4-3,CASSQVSGGWTEAFF,TGCGCCAGCAGCCAAGTCTCAGGGGGCTGGACTGAAGCTTTCTTT
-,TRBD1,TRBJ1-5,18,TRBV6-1,CASSDKGTGGPSNQPQHF,TGTGCCAGCAGTGATAAGGGGACAGGGGGCCCAAGCAATCAGCCCCAGCATTTT
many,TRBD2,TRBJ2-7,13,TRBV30,CARGASGAYEQYF,TGTGCTCGGGGAGCTAGCGGGGCCTACGAGCAGTACTTC
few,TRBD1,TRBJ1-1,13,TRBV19,CASSYEDRVRAFF,TGTGCCAGTAGTTACGAAGACAGGGTTAGAGCTTTCTTT
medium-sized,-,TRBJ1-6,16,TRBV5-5,CASSIIGGSENSPLHF,TGTGCCAGCAGCATTATAGGGGGTTCGGAAAATTCACCCCTCCACTTT